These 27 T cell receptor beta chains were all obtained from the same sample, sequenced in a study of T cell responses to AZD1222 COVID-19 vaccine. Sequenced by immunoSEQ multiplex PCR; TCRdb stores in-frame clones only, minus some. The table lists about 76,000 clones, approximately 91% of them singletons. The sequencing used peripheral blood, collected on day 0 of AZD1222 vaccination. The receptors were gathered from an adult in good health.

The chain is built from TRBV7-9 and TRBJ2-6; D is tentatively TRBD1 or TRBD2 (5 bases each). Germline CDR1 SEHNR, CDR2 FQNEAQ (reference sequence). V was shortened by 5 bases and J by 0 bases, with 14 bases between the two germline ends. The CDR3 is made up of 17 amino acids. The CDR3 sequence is CASSPPGPPSGANVLTF. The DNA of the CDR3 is TGTGCCAGCAGCCCTCCGGGACCTCCCTCTGGGGCCAACGTCCTGACTTTC.

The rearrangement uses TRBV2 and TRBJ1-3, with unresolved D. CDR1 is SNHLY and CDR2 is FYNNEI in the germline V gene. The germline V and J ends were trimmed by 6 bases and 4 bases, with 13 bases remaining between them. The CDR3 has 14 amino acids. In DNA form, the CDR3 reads TGTGCCAGCAGGGGCCGGGTCTCAGGAAACACCATATATTTT. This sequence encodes CASRGRVSGNTIYF.

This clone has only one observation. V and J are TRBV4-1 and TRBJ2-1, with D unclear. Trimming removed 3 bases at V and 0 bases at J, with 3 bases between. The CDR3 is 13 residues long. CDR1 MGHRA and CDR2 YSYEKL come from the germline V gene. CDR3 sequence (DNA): TGCGCCAGCAGCCAGAGCTCCTACAATGAGCAGTTCTTC. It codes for CASSQSSYNEQFF.

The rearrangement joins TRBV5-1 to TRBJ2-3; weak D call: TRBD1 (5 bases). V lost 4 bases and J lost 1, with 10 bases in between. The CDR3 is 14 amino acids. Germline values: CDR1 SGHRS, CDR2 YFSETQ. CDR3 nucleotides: TGCGCCAGCAGCCCGACAGCCGGCACAGATACGCAGTATTTT. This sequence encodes CASSPTAGTDTQYF.

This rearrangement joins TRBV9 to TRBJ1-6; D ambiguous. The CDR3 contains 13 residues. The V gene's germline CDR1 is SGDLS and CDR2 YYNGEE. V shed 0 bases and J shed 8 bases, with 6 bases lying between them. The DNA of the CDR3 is TGTGCCAGCAGCGTAGGGGTTCATTCACCCCTCCACTTT. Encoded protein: CASSVGVHSPLHF.

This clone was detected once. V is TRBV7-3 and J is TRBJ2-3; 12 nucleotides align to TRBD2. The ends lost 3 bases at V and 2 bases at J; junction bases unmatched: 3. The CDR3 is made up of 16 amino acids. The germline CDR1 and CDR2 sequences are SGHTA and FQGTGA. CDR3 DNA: TGTGCCAGCAGCTTTGGACTAGCGGGGACCACAGATACGCAGTATTTT. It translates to CASSFGLAGTTDTQYF.

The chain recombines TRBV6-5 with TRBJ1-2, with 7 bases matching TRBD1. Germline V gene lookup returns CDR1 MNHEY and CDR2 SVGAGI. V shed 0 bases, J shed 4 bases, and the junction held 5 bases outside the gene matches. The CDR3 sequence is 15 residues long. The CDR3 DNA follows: TGTGCCAGCAGTTACTCGAGGAGGGGGCCCTATGGCTACACCTTC. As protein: CASSYSRRGPYGYTF.

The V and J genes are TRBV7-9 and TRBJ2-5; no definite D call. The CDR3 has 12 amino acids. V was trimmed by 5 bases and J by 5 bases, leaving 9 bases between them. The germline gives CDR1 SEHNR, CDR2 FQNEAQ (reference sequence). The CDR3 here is CASSLNRETQYF. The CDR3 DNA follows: TGTGCCAGCAGCCTCAATAGGGAGACCCAGTACTTC.

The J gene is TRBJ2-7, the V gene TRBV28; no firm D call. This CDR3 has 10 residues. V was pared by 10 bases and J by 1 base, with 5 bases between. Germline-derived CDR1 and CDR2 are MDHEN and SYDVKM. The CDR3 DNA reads TGTGCCATCAAATCCTACGAGCAGTACTTC. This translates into CAIKSYEQYF.

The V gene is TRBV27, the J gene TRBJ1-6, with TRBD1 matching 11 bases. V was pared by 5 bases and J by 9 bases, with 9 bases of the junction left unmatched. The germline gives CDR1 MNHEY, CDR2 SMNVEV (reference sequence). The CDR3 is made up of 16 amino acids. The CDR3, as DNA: TGTGCCAGCAGTCACCGGGACAGGGGGGATGTTTCACCCCTCCACTTT. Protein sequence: CASSHRDRGDVSPLHF.

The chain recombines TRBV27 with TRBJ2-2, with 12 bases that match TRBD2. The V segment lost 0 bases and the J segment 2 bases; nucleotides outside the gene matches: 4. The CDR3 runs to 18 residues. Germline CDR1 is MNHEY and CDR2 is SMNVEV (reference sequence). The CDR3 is CASSLSRLAGDNTGELFF. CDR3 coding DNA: TGTGCCAGCAGTTTATCAAGACTAGCGGGGGATAACACCGGGGAGCTGTTTTTT.

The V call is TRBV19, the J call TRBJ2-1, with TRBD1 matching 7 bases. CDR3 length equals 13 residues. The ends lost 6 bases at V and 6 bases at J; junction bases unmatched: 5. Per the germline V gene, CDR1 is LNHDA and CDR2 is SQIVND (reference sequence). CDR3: CASRQGLFNEQFF. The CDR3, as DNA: TGTGCCAGTAGACAGGGGCTGTTCAATGAGCAGTTCTTC.

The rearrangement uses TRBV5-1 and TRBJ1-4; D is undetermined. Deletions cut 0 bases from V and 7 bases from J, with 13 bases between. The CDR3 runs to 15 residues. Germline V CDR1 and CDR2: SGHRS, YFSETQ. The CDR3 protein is CASSLVSGLGEKLFF. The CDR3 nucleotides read TGCGCCAGCAGCTTGGTCAGTGGCTTGGGTGAAAAACTGTTTTTT.

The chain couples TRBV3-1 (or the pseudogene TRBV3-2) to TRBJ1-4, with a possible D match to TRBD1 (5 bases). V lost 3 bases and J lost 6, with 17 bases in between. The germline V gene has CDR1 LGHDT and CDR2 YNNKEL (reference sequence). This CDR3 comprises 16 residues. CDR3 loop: CASSQGSQGFDEKLFF. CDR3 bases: TGTGCCAGCAGCCAGGGTTCCCAGGGATTTGATGAAAAACTGTTTTTT.

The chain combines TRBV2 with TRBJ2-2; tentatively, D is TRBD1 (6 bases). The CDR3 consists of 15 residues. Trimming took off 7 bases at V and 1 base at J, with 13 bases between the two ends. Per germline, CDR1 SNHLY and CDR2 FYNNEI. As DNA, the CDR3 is TGTGCCAGCACCCTCTGGACAGTGAACACCGGGGAGCTGTTTTTT. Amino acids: CASTLWTVNTGELFF.

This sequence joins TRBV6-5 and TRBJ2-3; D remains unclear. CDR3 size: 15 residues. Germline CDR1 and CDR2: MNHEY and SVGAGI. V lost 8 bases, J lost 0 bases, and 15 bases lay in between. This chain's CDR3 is CASGDRTSSTDTQYF. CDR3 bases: TGTGCCAGCGGCGACCGGACGTCTAGCACAGATACGCAGTATTTT.

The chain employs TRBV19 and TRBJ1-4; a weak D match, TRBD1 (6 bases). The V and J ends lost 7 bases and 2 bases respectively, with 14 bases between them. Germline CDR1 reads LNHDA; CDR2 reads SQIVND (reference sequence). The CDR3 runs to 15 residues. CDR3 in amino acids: CASTPPGVTNEKLFF. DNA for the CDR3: TGTGCCAGTACCCCTCCAGGGGTCACTAATGAAAAACTGTTTTTT.

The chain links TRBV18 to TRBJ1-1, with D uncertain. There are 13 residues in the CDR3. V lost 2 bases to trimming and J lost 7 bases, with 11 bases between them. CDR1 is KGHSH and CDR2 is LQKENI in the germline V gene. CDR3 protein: CASSPFSEGEAFF. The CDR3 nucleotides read TGTGCCAGCTCACCATTTTCTGAGGGTGAAGCTTTCTTT.

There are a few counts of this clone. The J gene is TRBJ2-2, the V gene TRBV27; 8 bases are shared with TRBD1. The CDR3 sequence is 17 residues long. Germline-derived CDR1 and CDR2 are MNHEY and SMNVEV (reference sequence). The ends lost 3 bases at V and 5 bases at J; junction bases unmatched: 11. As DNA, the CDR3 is TGTGCCAGCAGTTTCCGCAGGGAGACAGGGGTTACCGGGGAGCTGTTTTTT. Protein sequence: CASSFRRETGVTGELFF.

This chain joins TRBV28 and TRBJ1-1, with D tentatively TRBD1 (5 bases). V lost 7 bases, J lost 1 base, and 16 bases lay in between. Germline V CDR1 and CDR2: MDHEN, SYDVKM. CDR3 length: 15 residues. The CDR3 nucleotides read TGTGCCAGCAAGAAGGGGTTGAGGGCGAACACTGAAGCTTTCTTT. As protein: CASKKGLRANTEAFF.

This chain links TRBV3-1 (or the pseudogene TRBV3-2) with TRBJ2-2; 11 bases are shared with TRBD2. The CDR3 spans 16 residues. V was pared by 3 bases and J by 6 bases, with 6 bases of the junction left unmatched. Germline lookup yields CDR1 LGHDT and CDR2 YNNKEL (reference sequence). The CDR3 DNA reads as TGTGCCAGCAGCCATATAGCGGGGGGGTACCCCGGGGAGCTGTTTTTT. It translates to CASSHIAGGYPGELFF.

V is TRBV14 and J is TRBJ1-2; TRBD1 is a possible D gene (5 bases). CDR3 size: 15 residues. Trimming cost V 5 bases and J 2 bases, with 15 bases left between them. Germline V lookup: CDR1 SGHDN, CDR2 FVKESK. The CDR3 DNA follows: TGTGCCAGCAGCTCCAGGGAAGGGTGGAACTATGGCTACACCTTC. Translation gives CASSSREGWNYGYTF. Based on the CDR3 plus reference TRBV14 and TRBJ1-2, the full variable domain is EAGVTQFPSHSVIEKGQTVTLRCDPISGHDNLYWYRRVMGKEIKFLLHFVKESKQDESGMPNNRFLAERTGGTYSTLKVQPAELEDSGVYFCASSSREGWNYGYTFGSGTRLTVV.

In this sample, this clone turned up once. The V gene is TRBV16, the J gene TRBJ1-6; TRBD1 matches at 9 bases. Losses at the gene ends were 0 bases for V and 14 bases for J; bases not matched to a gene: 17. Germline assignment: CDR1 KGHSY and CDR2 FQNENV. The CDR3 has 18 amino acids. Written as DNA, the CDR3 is TGTGCCAGCAGCCAATCGGGTGAGATTGGGACAGGGACGGATGCCCTCCACTTT. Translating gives CASSQSGEIGTGTDALHF.

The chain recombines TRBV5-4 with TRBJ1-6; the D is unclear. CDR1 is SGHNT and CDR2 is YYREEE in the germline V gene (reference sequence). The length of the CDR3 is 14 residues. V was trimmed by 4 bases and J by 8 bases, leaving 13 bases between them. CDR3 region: CASSRRVRDSPLHF. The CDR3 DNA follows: TGTGCCAGCAGCCGCCGGGTGAGGGATTCACCCCTCCACTTT.

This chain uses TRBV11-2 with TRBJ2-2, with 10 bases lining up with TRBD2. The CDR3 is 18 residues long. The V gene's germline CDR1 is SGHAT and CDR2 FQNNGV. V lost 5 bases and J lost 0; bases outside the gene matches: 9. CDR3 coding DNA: TGTGCCAGCAGCCGTTTCTCAGCGGGAGGGCCGAACACCGGGGAGCTGTTTTTT. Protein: CASSRFSAGGPNTGELFF.

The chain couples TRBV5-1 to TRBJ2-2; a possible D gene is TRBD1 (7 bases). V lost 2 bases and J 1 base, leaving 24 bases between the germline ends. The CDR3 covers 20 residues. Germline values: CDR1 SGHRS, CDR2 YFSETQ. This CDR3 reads CASSFTAQGRRGVNTGELFF. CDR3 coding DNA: TGCGCCAGCAGCTTTACGGCACAGGGGAGAAGGGGGGTGAACACCGGGGAGCTGTTTTTT.

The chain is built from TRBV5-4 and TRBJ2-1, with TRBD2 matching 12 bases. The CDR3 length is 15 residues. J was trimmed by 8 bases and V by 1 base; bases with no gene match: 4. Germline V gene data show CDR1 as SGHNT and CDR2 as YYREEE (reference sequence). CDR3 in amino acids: CASSLRLAGGDEQFF. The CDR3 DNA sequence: TGTGCCAGCAGCTTGAGGCTAGCGGGGGGGGATGAGCAGTTCTTC.